The rows below give T cell receptor beta chains drawn from one sample of a study of T cell responses to AZD1222 COVID-19 vaccine. Method: immunoSEQ multiplex PCR; TCRdb's copy keeps in-frame clones and lacks some. The sample carries 110,000 to 150,000 clones, approximately 93% recorded once. The specimen was peripheral blood, collected after recovery from COVID-19. The receptor set was obtained from an adult who had recovered from COVID-19. CDR3s include the opening cysteine and the closing phenylalanine or tryptophan. Each record gives: V gene, J gene, D gene, clone size, CDR3 length, CDR3 protein, CDR3 DNA. A D gene is named only where the DNA matches it firmly. Clone size is stated in some rows and not others, as once, few, many or a class when expanded.

>TRBV19|TRBJ1-3|.|.|15
CASSMREKAGNTIYF
TGTGCCAGTAGTATGCGGGAGAAGGCTGGAAACACCATATATTTT
>TRBV19|TRBJ2-3|TRBD1|.|20
CASSIEGLRGSTGGRDTQYF
TGTGCCAGTAGTATAGAAGGCTTGAGGGGGTCGACAGGGGGGCGAGATACGCAGTATTTT
>TRBV5-1|TRBJ2-1|TRBD2|.|15
CASRPSGTSYNEQFF
TGCGCCAGCAGGCCGAGCGGGACCTCCTACAATGAGCAGTTCTTC
>TRBV7-9|TRBJ1-1|.|.|12
CASSQDGTEAFF
TGTGCCAGCAGCCAAGATGGAACTGAAGCTTTCTTT
>TRBV11-2|TRBJ2-7|TRBD2|once|19
CASSPRGGGRYSLSYEQYF
TGTGCCAGCAGCCCCCGAGGTGGCGGGAGGTACTCACTCTCCTACGAGCAGTACTTC
>TRBV7-2|TRBJ1-3|.|.|17
CASSLEKHRSSGNTIYF
TGTGCCAGCAGCTTAGAAAAACACAGGTCCTCTGGAAACACCATATATTTT
>TRBV5-1|TRBJ2-2|TRBD2|.|17
CASSSPTSGGPTGELFF
TGCGCCAGCAGCTCGCCGACTAGCGGGGGACCCACCGGGGAGCTGTTTTTT
>TRBV19|TRBJ2-1|TRBD2|.|18
CASSTQGLAGHTYNEQFF
TGTGCCAGTAGTACCCAAGGACTAGCGGGACACACCTACAATGAGCAGTTCTTC
>TRBV7-9|TRBJ2-5|TRBD2|.|14
CASSLSRGGETQYF
TGTGCCAGCAGCTTAAGTCGGGGGGGCGAGACCCAGTACTTC
>TRBV10-3|TRBJ2-1|TRBD2|.|13
CAIRMREWDEQFF
TGTGCCATCAGGATGCGGGAGTGGGATGAGCAGTTCTTC
>TRBV9|TRBJ1-2|.|.|13
CASSGPGFGGYTF
TGTGCCAGCAGCGGCCCGGGATTCGGTGGCTACACCTTC
>TRBV2|TRBJ2-1|TRBD2|.|16
CASRRPGTSGSGSQFF
TGTGCCAGCAGACGCCCCGGGACTAGCGGGAGCGGGTCGCAGTTCTTC
>TRBV7-2|TRBJ2-2|.|.|16
CASSPQTGRGGGELFF
TGTGCCAGCAGCCCGCAAACAGGGCGAGGGGGAGGGGAGCTGTTTTTT
>TRBV30|TRBJ1-3|.|.|14
CAWSVQGSGNTIYF
TGTGCCTGGAGTGTTCAAGGCTCTGGAAACACCATATATTTT
>TRBV9|TRBJ2-7|.|.|14
CASSTRDAAYEQYF
TGTGCCAGCAGCACGCGGGACGCCGCCTACGAGCAGTACTTC
>TRBV11-2|TRBJ2-7|.|once|17
CASSPVKGSLNLYEQYF
TGTGCCAGCAGCCCCGTGAAGGGGTCATTAAACCTCTACGAGCAGTACTTC
>TRBV5-8|TRBJ1-2|TRBD1|once|17
CASSWGQGKISNYGYTF
TGTGCCAGCAGCTGGGGACAGGGGAAGATTTCGAACTATGGCTACACCTTC
>TRBV28|TRBJ1-1|.|.|13
CASSLSSRILAFF
TGTGCCAGCAGTTTAAGTTCCCGAATTCTAGCTTTCTTT
>TRBV27|TRBJ1-5|.|.|13
CASSFQGGQPQHF
TGTGCCAGCAGTTTCCAGGGAGGCCAGCCCCAGCATTTT
>TRBV27|TRBJ2-6|.|.|18
CASSRSAQAFAGANVLTF
TGTGCCAGCAGCCGCTCCGCTCAGGCCTTTGCTGGGGCCAACGTCCTGACTTTC
>TRBV19|TRBJ2-1|TRBD1|.|17
CASSIRGFQGASDEQFF
TGTGCCAGTAGTATCAGAGGCTTCCAGGGGGCAAGCGATGAGCAGTTCTTC
>TRBV5-6|TRBJ1-3|TRBD1|once|17
CASSPGTGASSGNTIYF
TGTGCCAGCAGCCCCGGGACAGGGGCTTCCTCTGGAAACACCATATATTTT
>TRBV2|TRBJ1-2|.|.|14
CASSEAGTNYGYTF
TGTGCCAGCAGTGAAGCGGGGACTAACTATGGCTACACCTTC
>TRBV18|TRBJ2-5|.|.|14
CASSPGHGQETQYF
TGTGCCAGCTCACCCGGTCACGGCCAAGAGACCCAGTACTTC
>TRBV6-4|TRBJ2-2|TRBD1|.|14
CASARGPGTGELFF
TGTGCCAGTGCCAGGGGGCCTGGCACCGGGGAGCTGTTTTTT
>TRBV5-1|TRBJ2-2|TRBD1|.|15
CASSVDRENTGELFF
TGCGCCAGCAGCGTCGACAGGGAGAACACCGGGGAGCTGTTTTTT
>TRBV28|TRBJ2-3|.|.|10
CASWGDTQYF
TGTGCCAGCTGGGGAGATACGCAGTATTTT
>TRBV27|TRBJ1-6|TRBD1|once|13
CASSFGQDQPLHF
TGTGCCAGCAGTTTTGGACAGGATCAACCCCTCCACTTT
>TRBV4-1|TRBJ2-7|.|.|14
CASSQEFGAYEQYF
TGCGCCAGCAGCCAAGAATTTGGGGCGTACGAGCAGTACTTC
>TRBV9|TRBJ1-3|.|.|13
CASSVRTGNTIYF
TGTGCCAGCAGCGTACGGACCGGAAACACCATATATTTT
>TRBV19|TRBJ2-7|.|.|15
CASSVTGRSGYEQYF
TGTGCCAGTAGTGTCACAGGGCGGTCTGGGTACGAGCAGTACTTC
>TRBV2|TRBJ1-1|.|.|13
CASSERRNTEAFF
TGTGCCAGCAGTGAACGGCGAAACACTGAAGCTTTCTTT
>TRBV24-1|TRBJ2-1|TRBD2|once|18
CATSDFPGLAGGHNEQFF
TGTGCCACCAGTGATTTCCCGGGACTAGCGGGTGGGCACAATGAGCAGTTCTTC
>TRBV5-1|TRBJ1-5|.|.|13
CASSLARGQPQHF
TGCGCCAGCAGCTTGGCTAGGGGTCAGCCCCAGCATTTT
>TRBV19|TRBJ1-5|.|once|15
CASTALGSSNQPQHF
TGTGCCAGTACCGCCTTGGGCAGTTCAAATCAGCCCCAGCATTTT
>TRBV2|TRBJ1-2|TRBD1|.|15
CASSLPGQGPYGYTF
TGTGCCAGCAGTCTACCAGGACAGGGCCCCTATGGCTACACCTTC